Each of the 26 T cell receptor beta chains below was sequenced from the same sample in a study of cytomegalovirus exposure and HLA in healthy donors. Use of 60 Vbeta and 13 Jbeta primers characterized the PCR. TCRdb's table, derived via immunoSEQ multiplex PCR, lists solely in-frame clones and lacks some. Of 150,000 to 200,000 clones listed, approximately 80% were seen once; the top ten hold around 6.6%. The specimen sequenced was PBMCs. The receptors originated from a man in his fifties or sixties in good health and CMV-seropositive.

This chain joins TRBV10-1 and TRBJ2-7; 8 nucleotides align to TRBD1. This CDR3 contains 15 residues. The germline gives CDR1 WNHNN, CDR2 SYGVQD (reference sequence). Trimming cost V 7 bases and J 4 bases; bases outside gene matches: 12. The chain's CDR3 is CASINRTGSSYEQYF. In DNA form, the CDR3 reads TGCGCCAGCATTAACCGGACAGGGAGCTCTTACGAGCAGTACTTC.

J is TRBJ1-5 and V is TRBV6-1; TRBD1 might be the D (5 bases). From germline, CDR1 is MNHNS and CDR2 SASEGT. This CDR3 comprises 14 residues. Trimming took 2 bases from V and 4 from J, leaving 9 bases between them. The CDR3: CASSEPGRNQPQHF. CDR3 coding DNA: TGTGCCAGCAGTGAACCAGGGAGGAATCAGCCCCAGCATTTT.

V usage is TRBV7-8 and J usage is TRBJ2-2, with D unclear. The V and J ends lost 3 bases and 7 bases respectively, with 6 bases between them. Germline CDR1 SGHVS, CDR2 FQNEAQ. This CDR3 has 12 amino acids. The CDR3: CASSFFIGELFF. The CDR3 DNA reads TGTGCCAGCAGCTTTTTCATCGGGGAGCTGTTTTTT.

The CDR3 DNA is TGTGCCAGCAGACAAAAGCAGGACAGGAACACTGAAGCTTTCTTT. It specifies CASRQKQDRNTEAFF. The chain joins TRBV11-3 to TRBJ1-1; perhaps TRBD1 as D (6 bases). The length of the CDR3 is 15 residues. Germline lookup yields CDR1 SGHNT and CDR2 YENEEA. V shed 6 bases and J shed 1 base, with 15 bases lying between them.

The chain links TRBV5-4 to TRBJ2-7; a possible D gene is TRBD2 (6 bases). The V end lost 2 bases, the J end lost 7 bases, and 10 bases lay between the germline ends. CDR3 size: 12 residues. Germline lookup yields CDR1 SGHNT and CDR2 YYREEE (reference sequence). The CDR3 DNA is TGTGCCAGCAGCTTCGGTCGGGGGGAGCAGTACGTC. Its translation: CASSFGRGEQYV.

The chain's CDR3 is CASSLGTGGGLGNQPQHF. CDR3 nucleotides: TGCGCCAGCAGCCTGGGGACAGGGGGGGGATTGGGCAATCAGCCCCAGCATTTT. The chain uses TRBV5-1 and TRBJ1-5; 11 bases are a match to TRBD1. CDR1 and CDR2 (germline): SGHRS, YFSETQ. The CDR3 sequence is 18 residues long. Trimming took 4 bases from V and 2 from J; bases not matched to a gene: 11.

This chain joins TRBV28 and TRBJ1-1, with no clear D. V shed 7 bases and J shed 0 bases, with 15 bases lying between them. The CDR3 totals 15 residues. Germline V gene sequence: CDR1 MDHEN, CDR2 SYDVKM. Here the CDR3 reads CASTGLPPMNTEAFF. CDR3 sequence (DNA): TGTGCCAGCACTGGACTACCGCCCATGAACACTGAAGCTTTCTTT.

V is TRBV5-4 and J is TRBJ2-2; a possible D gene is TRBD1 (5 bases). V dropped 0 bases and J dropped 5 bases, with 8 bases sitting between them. The CDR3 is 14 residues long. From germline, CDR1 is SGHNT and CDR2 YYREEE (reference sequence). The DNA for the CDR3 is TGTGCCAGCAGCTTGGTCACAGGAACCGGGGAGCTGTTTTTT. It codes for CASSLVTGTGELFF.

This clone has just a few counts. The V call is TRBV2, the J call TRBJ1-5; 9 bases match TRBD1. Trimming took 3 bases from V and 2 from J; bases not matched to a gene: 5. The germline V gene encodes CDR1 SNHLY and CDR2 FYNNEI. The CDR3 consists of 16 residues. DNA of the CDR3: TGTGCCAGCAGTGACCCGGGACAGGGCGGCAATCAGCCCCAGCATTTT. This encodes CASSDPGQGGNQPQHF.

The chain links TRBV5-4 to TRBJ2-2, with 7 nucleotides matching TRBD1. Germline CDR1 is SGHNT and CDR2 is YYREEE (reference sequence). The CDR3 runs 15 residues. V trimming: 2 bases; J trimming: 6 bases; junction bases outside the gene matches: 7. As DNA, the CDR3 is TGTGCCAGCAGCTTCCTACAGGGGAGTTCCGGGGAGCTGTTTTTT. Translated: CASSFLQGSSGELFF.

The rearrangement joins TRBV5-4 to TRBJ1-1, with 7 bases that match TRBD1. The V gene end was trimmed by 4 bases and the J gene end by 5 bases; junction bases not matched to a gene: 8. Germline CDR1 is SGHNT and CDR2 is YYREEE (reference sequence). The CDR3 is 14 residues long. CDR3 sequence: CASSPETGSTEAFF. CDR3 DNA: TGTGCCAGCAGCCCCGAGACAGGGAGTACTGAAGCTTTCTTT.

The rearrangement uses TRBV5-5 and TRBJ2-1; TRBD2 agrees at 12 bases. The germline V gene has CDR1 SGHKS and CDR2 YYEKEE (reference sequence). The CDR3 consists of 16 residues. V lost 2 bases to trimming and J lost 9 bases; unmatched junction nucleotides: 9. The DNA of the CDR3 is TGTGCCAGCAGCTTCGATCTAGCGGGAGGGCCCAGTGAGCAGTTCTTC. Protein sequence: CASSFDLAGGPSEQFF.

The CDR3, as DNA: TGTGCCAGCACCCCAGGGCTCACTGAAGCTTTCTTT. Residues: CASTPGLTEAFF. The rearrangement uses TRBV7-8 and TRBJ1-1, with a tentative D call TRBD1 (5 bases). V lost 7 bases and J 4 bases, leaving 10 bases between the germline ends. This CDR3 comprises 12 residues. CDR1 is SGHVS, CDR2 FQNEAQ, per germline. The whole variable domain, filled in from reference TRBV7-8 and TRBJ1-1, reads GAGVSQSPRYKVAKRGQDVALRCDPISGHVSLFWYQQALGQGPEFLTYFQNEAQLDKSGLPSDRFFAERPEGSVSTLKIQRTQQEDSAVYLCASTPGLTEAFFGQGTRLTVV.

The chain uses TRBV19 and TRBJ1-2; 7 positions agree with TRBD1. The CDR3 runs to 15 residues. The junction had 8 bases not matched to a gene; V was cut back by 3 bases and J by 4 bases. Germline V lookup: CDR1 LNHDA, CDR2 SQIVND (reference sequence). CDR3: CASSIGPGGIYGYTF. The CDR3 region has the DNA TGTGCCAGTAGTATCGGTCCAGGGGGTATCTATGGCTACACCTTC.

With regard to this clone: The same CDR3 is also encoded by other DNA sequences in this sample. The chain is built from TRBV7-2 and TRBJ1-1; 7 nucleotides line up with TRBD1. Germline CDR1 SGHTA, CDR2 FQGNSA. This CDR3 is 15 amino acids long. V gave up 1 base and J gave up 4 bases; unmatched junction bases: 6. CDR3 in DNA: TGTGCCAGCAGCTTAGTGGGTTCAGGGGGCACTGAAGCTTTCTTT. Its translation is CASSLVGSGGTEAFF.

The chain couples TRBV19 to TRBJ1-2; perhaps TRBD1 as D (6 bases). Germline lookup yields CDR1 LNHDA and CDR2 SQIVND (reference sequence). CDR3 size: 15 residues. V shed 3 bases and J shed 5 bases, with 16 bases lying between them. This chain's CDR3 is CASSMQGSQGYGYTF. CDR3 nucleotides: TGTGCCAGTAGTATGCAGGGGTCCCAGGGGTATGGCTACACCTTC. The whole variable domain, filled in from reference TRBV19 and TRBJ1-2, reads DGGITQSPKYLFRKEGQNVTLSCEQNLNHDAMYWYRQDPGQGLRLIYYSQIVNDFQKGDIAEGYSVSREKKESFPLTVTSAQKNPTAFYLCASSMQGSQGYGYTFGSGTRLTVV.

The J gene is TRBJ1-2, the V gene TRBV7-2, with D possibly TRBD1 on 6 matching bases. The V end was cut by 8 bases, the J end by 8 bases, with 18 bases between. Per germline, CDR1 SGHTA and CDR2 FQGNSA. This CDR3 region has 13 residues. The CDR3 here is CASSAGRGSGYTF. The DNA for the CDR3 is TGTGCCAGCTCCGCTGGCAGGGGATCGGGCTACACCTTC. Full variable domain (remainder filled in from reference TRBV7-2 and TRBJ1-2): GAGVSQSPSNKVTEKGKDVELRCDPISGHTALYWYRQSLGQGLEFLIYFQGNSAPDKSGLPSDRFSAERTGGSVSTLTIQRTQQEDSAVYLCASSAGRGSGYTFGSGTRLTVV.

This chain uses TRBV27 with TRBJ2-7, with 8 bases identical to TRBD1. The V and J ends lost 2 bases and 3 bases, in that order; junction bases with no gene match: 6. Per germline, CDR1 MNHEY and CDR2 SMNVEV (reference sequence). The CDR3 runs 15 residues. The CDR3 DNA reads TGTGCCAGCAGTTTAATGGGGACAGGACACTACGAGCAGTACGTC. It encodes CASSLMGTGHYEQYV.

The chain carries TRBV11-2 and TRBJ1-2; D gene uncertain. Trimming left V 3 bases short and J 4 bases short, with 6 bases between. The CDR3 runs 12 residues. Germline lookup yields CDR1 SGHAT and CDR2 FQNNGV. The CDR3 nucleotides read TGTGCCAGCAGCTTTTCGGGCTATGGCTACACCTTC. It codes for CASSFSGYGYTF.

This sequence joins TRBV6-5 and TRBJ1-1; possibly TRBD1 for D (5 bases). CDR3 size: 14 residues. Germline CDR1 and CDR2: MNHEY and SVGAGI. V was clipped by 7 bases and J by 3 bases, with 15 bases between them. CDR3: CASTPRGRDTEAFF. In DNA, the CDR3 is TGTGCCAGCACCCCTCGGGGGAGGGACACTGAAGCTTTCTTT.

This clone was seen only once. The V gene is TRBV7-3, the J gene TRBJ2-3; tentatively, D is TRBD2 (6 bases). V was clipped by 3 bases and J by 6 bases, with 16 bases between them. Per germline, CDR1 SGHTA and CDR2 FQGTGA. The length of the CDR3 is 15 residues. CDR3 DNA: TGTGCCAGCAGCTTCGATGCGGGAACGGAGGATACGCAGTATTTT. It translates to CASSFDAGTEDTQYF.

This chain connects TRBV5-1 to TRBJ2-4; D possibly corresponds to TRBD2 (6 bases). V was trimmed by 3 bases and J by 3 bases, leaving 22 bases between them. The germline CDR1 and CDR2 sequences are SGHRS and YFSETQ. The CDR3 has 18 residues. The CDR3 nucleotides read TGCGCCAGCAGCTCTCACGTACCATCCTCTAGCGTCAAAAACATTCAGTACTTC. Residues: CASSSHVPSSSVKNIQYF.

The sample holds a few counts of this clone. The chain couples TRBV27 to TRBJ2-7; TRBD1 matches at 9 bases. This CDR3 is 14 amino acids long. Germline V gives CDR1 MNHEY, CDR2 SMNVEV (reference sequence). Trimming cost V 6 bases and J 3 bases; bases outside gene matches: 6. The CDR3 is CASRRQGEFYEQYF. In DNA, the CDR3 is TGTGCCAGCAGACGACAGGGGGAATTCTACGAGCAGTACTTC.

V usage is TRBV6-5 and J usage is TRBJ1-1; 10 bases align to TRBD1. CDR1 and CDR2 from the germline V gene are MNHEY and SVGAGI. J gave up 4 bases and V 7 bases, and 6 bases lay outside the gene matches. This CDR3 is 14 amino acids long. In DNA, the CDR3 is TGTGCCAGCAACCTGGGACAGGGGATCACTGAAGCTTTCTTT. Protein: CASNLGQGITEAFF.

The chain carries TRBV15 and TRBJ1-1, with 7 bases identical to TRBD1. Germline V gene data show CDR1 as LNHNV and CDR2 as YYDKDF (reference sequence). This CDR3 is 13 amino acids long. J was trimmed by 3 bases and V by 4 bases; bases with no gene match: 2. In nucleotides, the CDR3 is TGTGCCACCAGCATCACAGGGGACACTGAAGCTTTCTTT. It codes for CATSITGDTEAFF.

Notes on this clone: At one boundary the junction diverges from the germline segment, which might be a read error. This chain connects TRBV19 to TRBJ2-6, with a possible D match to TRBD1 (6 bases). CDR3 length: 15 residues. Germline CDR1 is LNHDA and CDR2 is SQIVND (reference sequence). In DNA form, the CDR3 reads TGTGCCAGTAGGCCGGACAGCTCTGGCGCCAACGTCCTGACTTTC. Translating gives CASRPDSSGANVLTF.